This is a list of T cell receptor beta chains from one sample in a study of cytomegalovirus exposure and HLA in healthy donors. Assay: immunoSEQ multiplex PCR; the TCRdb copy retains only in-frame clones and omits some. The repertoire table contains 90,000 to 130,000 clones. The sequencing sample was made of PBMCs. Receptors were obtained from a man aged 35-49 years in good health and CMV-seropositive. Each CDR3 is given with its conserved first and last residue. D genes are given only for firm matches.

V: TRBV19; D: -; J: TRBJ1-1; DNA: TGTGCCAGTCACGACTACACTGAAGCTTTCTTT; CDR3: CASHDYTEAFF
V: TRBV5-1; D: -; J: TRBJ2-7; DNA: TGCGCCAGCAGCCCAATATGGGGAGGTAGCAGCTACGAGCAGTACTTC; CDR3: CASSPIWGGSSYEQYF
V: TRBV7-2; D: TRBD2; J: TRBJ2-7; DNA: TGTGCCAGCAGCGAGGGACTAGCGGAGGCCTACGAGCAGTACTTC; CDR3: CASSEGLAEAYEQYF
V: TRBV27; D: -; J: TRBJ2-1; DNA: TGTGCCAGCAGTTCCTCTCTAACTCGGGATAATGAGCAGTTCTTC; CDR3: CASSSSLTRDNEQFF
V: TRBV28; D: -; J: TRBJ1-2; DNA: TGTGCCAGCAGTATGGATGCTGCCAGGGAATCTAACTATGGCTACACCTTC; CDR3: CASSMDAARESNYGYTF
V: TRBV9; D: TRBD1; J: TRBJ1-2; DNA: TGTGCCAGCAGCACTACAACAGGGGAAGGGATCTATGGCTACACCTTC; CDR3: CASSTTTGEGIYGYTF
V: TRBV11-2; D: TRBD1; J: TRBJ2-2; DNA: TGTGCCAGCAGCTCACAGGGGGCGGTCACCGGGGAGCTGTTTTTT; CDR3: CASSSQGAVTGELFF
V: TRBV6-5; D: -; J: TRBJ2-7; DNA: TGTGCCAGCAGTTACGCAACAGGGGAGCAGTACTTC; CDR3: CASSYATGEQYF
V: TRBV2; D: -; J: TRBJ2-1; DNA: TGTGCCAGCAAGAAGCGGGATGAGCAGTTCTTC; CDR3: CASKKRDEQFF
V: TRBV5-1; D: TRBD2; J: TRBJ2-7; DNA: TGCGCCAGCAGCTTGACTAGCGCCGTCTCCTACGAGCAGTACTTC; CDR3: CASSLTSAVSYEQYF
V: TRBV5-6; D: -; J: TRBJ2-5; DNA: TGTGCCAGCAGCTTGTATAGGTTGGGGCCAGGAGAGACCCAGTACTTC; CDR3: CASSLYRLGPGETQYF
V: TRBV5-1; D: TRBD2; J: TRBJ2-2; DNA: TGCGCCAGCAGCGTCAATGGCGGGAGGACCGGGGAGCTGTTTTTT; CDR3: CASSVNGGRTGELFF
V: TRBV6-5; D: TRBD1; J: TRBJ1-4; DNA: TGTGCCAGCAGACGGACAGGGGGTGAAAAACTGTTTTTT; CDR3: CASRRTGGEKLFF
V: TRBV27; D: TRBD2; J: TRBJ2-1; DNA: TGTGCCAGCAGCCGGACTAGCGGGAGGATAAATGAGCAGTTCTTC; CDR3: CASSRTSGRINEQFF
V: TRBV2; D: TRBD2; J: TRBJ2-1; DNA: TGTGCCAGCAGTGAAGCACGGACTAGAATAGGGGAGGAGTTCTTC; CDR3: CASSEARTRIGEEFF
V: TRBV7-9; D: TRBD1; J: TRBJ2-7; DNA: TGTGCCAGCAGCGACCGACAGGGGGCCATCTACGAGCAGTACTTC; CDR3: CASSDRQGAIYEQYF
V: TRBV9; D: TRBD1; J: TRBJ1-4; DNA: TGTGCCAGCAGCGGAACGGGACAGGGGTACGAAAAACTGTTTTTT; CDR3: CASSGTGQGYEKLFF
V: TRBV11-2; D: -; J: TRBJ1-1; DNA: TGTGCCAGCAGCTTACTCAGGTCAGTGGCCGAAGCTTTCTTT; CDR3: CASSLLRSVAEAFF
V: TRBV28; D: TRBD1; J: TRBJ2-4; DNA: TGTGCCAGCAGTACCCCGGGACAGCGGTACTTC; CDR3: CASSTPGQRYF
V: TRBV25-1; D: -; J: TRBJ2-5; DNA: TGTGCCAGCACAGCAGGGGGGCAAGAGACCCAGTACTTC; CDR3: CASTAGGQETQYF
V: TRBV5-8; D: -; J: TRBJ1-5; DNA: TGTGCCAGCAGCTCGCGGACAAGCCGAAAATATAGCAATCAGCCCCAGCATTTT; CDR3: CASSSRTSRKYSNQPQHF
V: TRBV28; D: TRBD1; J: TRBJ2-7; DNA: TGTGCCAGCAGGGAATCCGGGACAGCCTACGAGCAGTACTTC; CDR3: CASRESGTAYEQYF
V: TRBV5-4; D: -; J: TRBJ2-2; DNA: TGTGCCAGCAGCTCAAAAAGACAGGCGAGCCCCGGGGAGCTGTTTTTT; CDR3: CASSSKRQASPGELFF
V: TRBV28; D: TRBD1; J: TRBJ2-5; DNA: TGTGCCAGCAGCCCGGGGGCTTTTTCCGGGACAGGGAGGCGGGAGACCCAGTACTTC; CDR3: CASSPGAFSGTGRRETQYF
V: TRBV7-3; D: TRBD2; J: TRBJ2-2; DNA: TGTGCCAGCAGCCAACGACTAGCGGGAGAAAACACCGGGGAGCTGTTTTTT; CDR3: CASSQRLAGENTGELFF
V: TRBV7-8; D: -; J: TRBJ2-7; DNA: TGTGCCAGCAGCCCCGGTGGAGGGTGGAACGAGCAGTACTTC; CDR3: CASSPGGGWNEQYF
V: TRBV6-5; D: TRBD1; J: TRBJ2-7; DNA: TGTGCCAGCAGTTACGCTGGACAGGGTACCTACGAGCAGTACTTC; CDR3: CASSYAGQGTYEQYF
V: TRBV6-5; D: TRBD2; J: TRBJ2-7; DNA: TGTGCCAGCAGTTACGGGGGGGTTGACCCCTACGAGCAGTATTTC; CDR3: CASSYGGVDPYEQYF
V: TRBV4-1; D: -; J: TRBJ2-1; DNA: TGCGCCAGCAGCCAAGCCGGGTTCGACAATGAGCAGTTCTTC; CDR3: CASSQAGFDNEQFF
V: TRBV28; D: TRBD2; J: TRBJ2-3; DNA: TGTGCCAGCAACGGGGGGCTAGCGGGAGGGCCGGTTTACACAGATACGCAGTATTTT; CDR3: CASNGGLAGGPVYTDTQYF
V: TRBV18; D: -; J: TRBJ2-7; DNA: TGTGCCAGCTCCCACCCTGGGGCCTCATCCTACGAGCAGTACTTC; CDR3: CASSHPGASSYEQYF
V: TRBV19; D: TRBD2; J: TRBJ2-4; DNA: TGTGCCAGTAGTCTATTAGCGGGAGGGGCCAAAAACATTCAGTACTTC; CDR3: CASSLLAGGAKNIQYF
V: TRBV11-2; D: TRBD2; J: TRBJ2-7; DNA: TGTGCCAGCAGCTTAGCGGCTAGCGGGAGTTACGAGCAGTACTTC; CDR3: CASSLAASGSYEQYF
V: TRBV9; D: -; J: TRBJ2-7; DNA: TGTGCCAGCAGCAGGGGTGGGGCCGCCTACGAGCAGTACTTC; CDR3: CASSRGGAAYEQYF
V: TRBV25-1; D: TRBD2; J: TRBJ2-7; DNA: TGTGCCAGCAGTGAAGAAGGTTGGGGAGGGCCACGGCCCTACGAGCAGTACTTC; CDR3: CASSEEGWGGPRPYEQYF
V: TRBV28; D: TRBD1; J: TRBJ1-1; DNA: TGTGCCAGCAGCCTGGGACAGAAGAACACTGAAGCTTTCTTT; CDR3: CASSLGQKNTEAFF
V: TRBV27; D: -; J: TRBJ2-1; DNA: TGTGCCAGCAGTTTAGGAGTCAGGGTTACCTACAATGAGCAGTTCTTC; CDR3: CASSLGVRVTYNEQFF
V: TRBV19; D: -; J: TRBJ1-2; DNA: TGTGCCAGTCTACAGGGCCCAGGCTATGGCTACACCTTC; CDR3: CASLQGPGYGYTF
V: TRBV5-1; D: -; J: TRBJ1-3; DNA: TGCGCCAGCAGCTTGGATTACCCGAGCTCTGGAAACACCATATATTTT; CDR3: CASSLDYPSSGNTIYF
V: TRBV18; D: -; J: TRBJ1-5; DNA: TGTGCCAGCTCACCGGACAGTAGCAATCAGCCCCAGCATTTT; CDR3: CASSPDSSNQPQHF
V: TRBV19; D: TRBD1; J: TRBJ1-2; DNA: TGTGCCAGTAGGGGGGACAGCTATGGCTACACCTTC; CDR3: CASRGDSYGYTF
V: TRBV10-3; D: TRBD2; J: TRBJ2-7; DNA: TGTGCCATCAGTCAAGCGGGGGGGGCGGGGCAGTACTTC; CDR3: CAISQAGGAGQYF
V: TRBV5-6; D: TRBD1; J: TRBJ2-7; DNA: TGTGCCAGCAGCTTGGGACAGGGGGTAACTTGGGAGCAGTACTTC; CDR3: CASSLGQGVTWEQYF
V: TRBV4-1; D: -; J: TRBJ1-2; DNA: TGCGCCAGCAGCCAACTAAACGGGGGTTATGGCTACACCTTC; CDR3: CASSQLNGGYGYTF
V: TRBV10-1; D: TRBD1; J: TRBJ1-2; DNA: TGCGCCAGCAGGCCCCACAGGGGGCAAGACTATGGCTACACCTTC; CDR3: CASRPHRGQDYGYTF
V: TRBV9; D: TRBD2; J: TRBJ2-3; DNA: TGTGCCAGCAGCGCTGGGACTAGCGGGAGCACAGATACGCAGTATTTT; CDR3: CASSAGTSGSTDTQYF
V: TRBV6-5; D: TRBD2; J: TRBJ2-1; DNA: TGTGCCAGCAGTTCAGCGGGAACTTCCTACAATGAGCAGTTCTTC; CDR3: CASSSAGTSYNEQFF
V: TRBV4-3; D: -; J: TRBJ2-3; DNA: TGCGCCAGCAGCCAAGATGGACTCACAGATACGCAGTATTTT; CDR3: CASSQDGLTDTQYF
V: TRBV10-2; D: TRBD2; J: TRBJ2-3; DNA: TGCGCCAGCAGGGAGGGACTAGCGGAAAGCACAGATACGCAGTATTTT; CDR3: CASREGLAESTDTQYF
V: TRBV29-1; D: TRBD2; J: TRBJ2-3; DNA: TGCAGCACCGCGGGTACGGACGGGAGGGCGGATACGCAGTATTTT; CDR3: CSTAGTDGRADTQYF
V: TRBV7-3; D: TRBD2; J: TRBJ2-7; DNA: TGTGCCAGCAGCTTACAAGCGGGAGGACTCGACGAGCAGTACTTC; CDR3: CASSLQAGGLDEQYF
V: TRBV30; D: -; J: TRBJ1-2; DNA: TGTGCCTGGAGCGCGGAAAACTATGGCTACACCTTC; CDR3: CAWSAENYGYTF
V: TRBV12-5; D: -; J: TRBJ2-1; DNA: TGTGCTAGTGGTGGAGGGCAGCTCCTAGAGCAGTTCTTC; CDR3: CASGGGQLLEQFF
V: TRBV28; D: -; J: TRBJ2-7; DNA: TGTGCCAGCAGTTTACTCAGGGACGAGCAGTACTTC; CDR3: CASSLLRDEQYF
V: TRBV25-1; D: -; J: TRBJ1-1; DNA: TGTGCCAGCAGTGCCCAGCGACAGGCGGGAGCCACTGAAGCTTTCTTT; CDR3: CASSAQRQAGATEAFF